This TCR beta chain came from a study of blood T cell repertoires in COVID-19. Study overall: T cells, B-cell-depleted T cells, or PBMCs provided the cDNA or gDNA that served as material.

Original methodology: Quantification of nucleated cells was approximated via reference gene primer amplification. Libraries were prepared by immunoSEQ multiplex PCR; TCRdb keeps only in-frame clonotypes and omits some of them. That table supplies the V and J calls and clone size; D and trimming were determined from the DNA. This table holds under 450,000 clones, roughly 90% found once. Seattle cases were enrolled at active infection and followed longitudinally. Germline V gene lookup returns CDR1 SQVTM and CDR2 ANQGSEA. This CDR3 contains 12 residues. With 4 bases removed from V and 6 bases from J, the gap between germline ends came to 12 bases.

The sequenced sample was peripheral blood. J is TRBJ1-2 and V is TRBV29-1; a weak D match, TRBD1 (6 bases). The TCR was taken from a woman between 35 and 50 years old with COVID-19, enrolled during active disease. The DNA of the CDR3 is TGCAGCGTTGGAAAAACAGGGAATGGCTACACCTTC. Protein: CSVGKTGNGYTF.